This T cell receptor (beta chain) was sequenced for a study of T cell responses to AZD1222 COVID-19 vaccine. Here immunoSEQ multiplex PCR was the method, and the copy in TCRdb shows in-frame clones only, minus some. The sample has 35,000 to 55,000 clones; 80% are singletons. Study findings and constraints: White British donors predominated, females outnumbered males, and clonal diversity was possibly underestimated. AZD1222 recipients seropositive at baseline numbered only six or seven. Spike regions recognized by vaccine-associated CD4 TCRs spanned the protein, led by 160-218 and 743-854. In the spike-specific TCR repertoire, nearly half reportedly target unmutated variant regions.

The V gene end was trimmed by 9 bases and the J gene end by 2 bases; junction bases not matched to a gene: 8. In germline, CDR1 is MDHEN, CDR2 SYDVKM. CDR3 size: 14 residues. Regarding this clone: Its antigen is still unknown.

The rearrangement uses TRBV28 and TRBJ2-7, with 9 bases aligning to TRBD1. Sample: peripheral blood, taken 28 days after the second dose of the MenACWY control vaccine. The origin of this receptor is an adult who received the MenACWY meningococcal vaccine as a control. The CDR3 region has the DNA TGTGCCAGTCGGTGGGACAGGGAACCCTACGAGCAGTACTTC. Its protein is CASRWDREPYEQYF.